This T cell receptor beta chain originates from a study of radiotherapy plus CTLA-4 blockade in lung cancer. Enrolled patients, whose metastatic non-small-cell lung cancer was chemo-refractory, received focal radiation plus CTLA-4 blockade with ipilimumab. Here immunoSEQ multiplex PCR was the method, and the copy in TCRdb shows in-frame clones only, minus some. This table has approximately 100,000 clones, around 86% appearing once. There are 16 residues in the CDR3. Germline V gene sequence: CDR1 LNHNV, CDR2 YYDKDF (reference sequence). J was trimmed by 0 bases and V by 3 bases; bases with no gene match: 4.

This receptor was identified in a human donor with non-small cell lung cancer who had a partial response to radiotherapy plus ipilimumab. The sample consisted of peripheral blood, taken from a patient treated with radiotherapy plus ipilimumab. The chain employs TRBV15 and TRBJ2-1; 8 bases match TRBD1. CDR3 coding DNA: TGTGCCACCAGCAGCCGGACAGGGACCTCCTACAATGAGCAGTTCTTC. It encodes CATSSRTGTSYNEQFF.